Presented here are 22 T cell receptor beta chains from one specimen sequenced in a study of CD8+CD57+ T cells in acquired aplastic anemia. All sequencing subjects had displayed CD8+CD57+ cell expansion on flow cytometry. The study profiled TCR beta VDJ and CDR3 using genomic DNA as template. TCRdb ran MiXCR on the reads and lists one entry per CDR3 protein. The repertoire holds 150,000 to 180,000 distinct CDR3 sequences, around half seen once, with 9.5% to 15% in the top ten. The source material was sorted CD4+, CD8+, or CD8+CD57+ T cells (not recorded which) from PBMCs. These receptors came from a human donor with aplastic anemia.

Many counts were recorded for this clonotype. This chain connects TRBV5-5 to TRBJ2-1; 7 bases agree with TRBD2. CDR3 length equals 15 residues. Germline CDR1 SGHKS, CDR2 YYEKEE (reference sequence). V was clipped by 1 base and J by 5 bases; unmatched bases: 6. The CDR3 region is CASSLSLAVNNEQFF. In nucleotides, the CDR3 is TGTGCCAGCAGCTTGAGTCTAGCGGTCAACAATGAGCAGTTCTTC.

This clonotype was counted a single time. The chain combines TRBV6-2 or TRBV6-3 with TRBJ2-2; TRBD1 or TRBD2 may be the D gene (5 bases each). The V gene's germline CDR1 is MNHEY and CDR2 SVGEGT. This CDR3 is built from 20 residues. The ends were cut back, 3 bases at V and 2 bases at J, with 25 bases in the middle. CDR3 amino acids: CASSYRDRDLGQLNTGELFF. CDR3 bases: TGTGCCAGCAGTTATCGGGACCGGGACCTCGGCCAACTAAACACCGGGGAGCTGTTTTTT.

This clonotype appeared many times. The chain carries TRBV6-5 and TRBJ2-7, with 7 positions matching TRBD1. V was clipped by 2 bases and J by 3 bases; unmatched bases: 1. Germline CDR1 reads MNHEY; CDR2 reads SVGAGI. The CDR3 has 13 residues. The CDR3 sequence: CASSYGTDYEQYF. CDR3 bases: TGTGCCAGCAGTTACGGGACAGACTACGAGCAGTACTTC.

This clonotype has ten or more counts. The chain uses TRBV7-9 and TRBJ2-1, with D possibly matching TRBD2 (7 bases). CDR1 SEHNR and CDR2 FQNEAQ come from the germline V gene (reference sequence). The CDR3 has 15 amino acids. V gave up 5 bases and J gave up 12 bases, with 23 bases separating them. CDR3 in DNA: TGTGCCAGCAGCCCGGCAGGCGGGGGCCGGTATGGGCAGTTCTTC. Translation: CASSPAGGGRYGQFF. Combining the CDR3 with reference TRBV7-9 and TRBJ2-1 gives the whole variable domain DTGVSQNPRHKITKRGQNVTFRCDPISEHNRLYWYRQTLGQGPEFLTYFQNEAQLEKSRLLSDRFSAERPKGSFSTLEIQRTEQGDSAMYLCASSPAGGGRYGQFFGPGTRLTVL.

V usage is TRBV12-3 or TRBV12-4 and J usage is TRBJ1-1, with a possible D match to TRBD1 (5 bases). The CDR3 extends over 13 amino acids. The V end lost 5 bases, the J end lost 4 bases, and 11 bases lay between the germline ends. The CDR3 region is CASSPQVFTEAFF. CDR3 nucleotides: TGTGCCAGCAGTCCACAGGTCTTCACTGAAGCTTTCTTT.

This clonotype was detected once. The chain uses TRBV5-4 and TRBJ2-7, with 8 nucleotides matching TRBD1. Germline V lookup: CDR1 SGHNT, CDR2 YYREEE (reference sequence). V was pared by 4 bases and J by 5 bases, with 11 bases of the junction left unmatched. This CDR3 is 15 amino acids long. The CDR3 bases are TGTGCCAGCAGCCAGGTTGCGACAGGGGAGGACGAGCAGTACTTC. This codes for CASSQVATGEDEQYF. The complete variable domain, with remaining parts taken from reference TRBV5-4 and TRBJ2-7, reads ETGVTQSPTHLIKTRGQQVTLRCSSQSGHNTVSWYQQALGQGPQFIFQYYREEENGRGNFPPRFSGLQFPNYSSELNVNALELDDSALYLCASSQVATGEDEQYFGPGTRLTVT.

This clonotype was seen only a few times. The chain joins TRBV27 to TRBJ2-1, with D perhaps matching TRBD1 or TRBD2 (5 bases each). CDR3 length: 14 residues. Trimming removed 3 bases at V and 7 bases at J, with 13 bases between. Per germline, CDR1 MNHEY and CDR2 SMNVEV (reference sequence). CDR3: CASSFRDPFNEQFF. The CDR3 DNA is TGTGCCAGCAGTTTCCGGGACCCTTTTAATGAGCAGTTCTTC.

The rearrangement joins TRBV6-1 to TRBJ1-2; a weak D match, TRBD1 (5 bases). The CDR3 length is 14 residues. V shed 9 bases and J shed 4 bases, with 18 bases lying between them. CDR1 and CDR2 from the germline V gene are MNHNS and SASEGT. CDR3 nucleotides: TGTGCCAGTGATGCGGGGGGACCCTCCTATGGCTACACCTTC. This translates into CASDAGGPSYGYTF.

This chain uses TRBV2 with TRBJ2-7; the D gene is possibly TRBD1 (6 bases). This CDR3 has 15 residues. V shed 6 bases and J shed 5 bases, with 20 bases lying between them. Germline CDR1 and CDR2: SNHLY and FYNNEI. CDR3 nucleotides: TGTGCCAGCAGGCTGGACAGTTTTTACGTTGACGAGCAGTACTTC. Protein: CASRLDSFYVDEQYF.

The chain links TRBV29-1 to TRBJ1-1, with TRBD1 matching over 10 bases. Germline V gene sequence: CDR1 SQVTM, CDR2 ANQGSEA. After removal of 4 bases from V and 5 bases from J, the junction contained 4 bases not matched to a gene. CDR3 size: 13 residues. CDR3 sequence: CSVAGQGRTEAFF. The CDR3 bases are TGCAGCGTTGCGGGACAGGGGAGGACTGAAGCTTTCTTT.

V gene TRBV20-1 combines with J gene TRBJ2-7; 7 bases are a match to TRBD1. V lost 6 bases to trimming and J lost 6 bases; unmatched junction nucleotides: 5. Per germline, CDR1 DFQATT and CDR2 SNEGSKA (reference sequence). This CDR3 spans 11 amino acids. The CDR3 DNA is TGCAGTGCCCAACGACAGGGCGAGCAGTACTTC. Its translation is CSAQRQGEQYF.

V and J are TRBV29-1 and TRBJ2-5; TRBD2 matches at 10 bases. The CDR3 runs to 14 residues. CDR1 is SQVTM, CDR2 ANQGSEA, per germline. V shed 5 bases, J shed 7 bases, and the junction held 10 bases outside the gene matches. The CDR3 DNA reads TGCAGCGTTCGGCCTAGCGGGAGTCCTAGGACCCAGTACTTC. Amino acids: CSVRPSGSPRTQYF.

The chain has TRBV20-1 and TRBJ1-1; D uncertain. V shed 6 bases and J shed 8 bases, with 10 bases lying between them. Germline CDR1 and CDR2: DFQATT and SNEGSKA (reference sequence). The CDR3 has 10 residues. The CDR3 DNA sequence: TGCAGTGCCCTCTGGACGGAAGCTTTCTTT. As protein: CSALWTEAFF.

V usage is TRBV6-1 and J usage is TRBJ1-1, with a possible D match to TRBD1 (5 bases). The CDR3 is 15 amino acids. V was cut by 2 bases and J by 0 bases, with 10 bases left in between. Germline CDR1 MNHNS, CDR2 SASEGT. CDR3 sequence: CASSERDLLNTEAFF. DNA of the CDR3: TGTGCCAGCAGTGAAAGGGACCTACTGAACACTGAAGCTTTCTTT.

There are many counts of this clonotype. This chain joins TRBV6-1 and TRBJ2-3; D unclear. The CDR3 spans 12 residues. Germline V CDR1 and CDR2: MNHNS, SASEGT. V was trimmed by 6 bases and J by 1 base, leaving 5 bases between them. The CDR3 here is CASRSGTDTQYF. CDR3 bases: TGTGCCAGCAGGTCAGGCACAGATACGCAGTATTTT.

This chain uses TRBV9 with TRBJ1-1; D is unresolved. CDR1 SGDLS and CDR2 YYNGEE come from the germline V gene. The CDR3 is 13 residues long. V was pared by 1 base and J by 1 base, with 5 bases between. CDR3 bases: TGTGCCAGCAGCGTAACAGAGAACACTGAAGCTTTCTTT. Translation: CASSVTENTEAFF.

The CDR3 DNA reads TGCAGCGTGCAGCAGAACACCGGGGAGCTGTTTTTT. Encoded protein: CSVQQNTGELFF. The chain couples TRBV29-1 to TRBJ2-2, with unresolved D. V gave up 6 bases and J gave up 1 base, with 6 bases separating them. Germline CDR1 is SQVTM and CDR2 is ANQGSEA. The CDR3 contains 12 residues.

This clonotype was recorded at least ten times. The chain combines TRBV7-9 with TRBJ2-5, with 10 bases fitting TRBD1. The CDR3 has 16 amino acids. After removal of 8 bases from V and 4 bases from J, the junction contained 13 bases not matched to a gene. Germline CDR1 is SEHNR and CDR2 is FQNEAQ (reference sequence). The CDR3 nucleotides read TGTGCCAGCGAGGGACGGTGGGACAGGGGATTAGAGACCCAGTACTTC. Its protein product is CASEGRWDRGLETQYF.

The V call is TRBV7-8, the J call TRBJ2-7; 8 positions match TRBD1. Germline V gene sequence: CDR1 SGHVS, CDR2 FQNEAQ. The CDR3 extends over 14 amino acids. The J segment lost 2 bases and the V segment lost 4 bases, leaving 4 bases of the junction unmatched. The CDR3 is CASSSGGAPYEQYF. CDR3 nucleotide sequence: TGTGCCAGCAGCTCAGGGGGCGCCCCCTACGAGCAGTACTTC.

The rearrangement uses TRBV29-1 and TRBJ1-2; 8 positions agree with TRBD1. The CDR3 loop spans 14 amino acids. Germline V CDR1 and CDR2: SQVTM, ANQGSEA. The junction had 5 bases not matched to a gene; V was cut back by 3 bases and J by 2 bases. This CDR3 reads CSVDGQGRNYGYTF. The DNA of the CDR3 is TGCAGCGTTGATGGACAGGGTCGCAACTATGGCTACACCTTC.

The gene calls are TRBV7-2 and TRBJ1-2; D possibly corresponds to TRBD1 (5 bases). Germline V gene data show CDR1 as SGHTA and CDR2 as FQGNSA. The V end was cut by 1 base, the J end by 6 bases, with 15 bases between. This CDR3 has 15 amino acids. The CDR3 DNA reads TGTGCCAGCAGCTTAGTGACAGCAAGTAGGGATGGCTACACCTTC. It is translated as CASSLVTASRDGYTF.

V is TRBV10-3 and J is TRBJ1-1, with D possibly matching TRBD1 (5 bases). CDR3 length: 15 amino acids. V was clipped by 4 bases and J by 4 bases, with 16 bases between them. The V gene's germline CDR1 is ENHRY and CDR2 SYGVKD. The CDR3 DNA reads TGTGCCATCAGTGTCAGTGGGGGGGAAGGCACTGAAGCTTTCTTT. Amino acids: CAISVSGGEGTEAFF.